Each of the 27 T cell receptor beta chains below was sequenced from the same sample in a study of vaccination and CD4 T cells after COVID-19. Sequenced with the Oncomine TCR Beta short-read assay was DNA taken from cultured CD4+ T cells. MiXCR, applied by TCRdb to the PCR reads, yields one record per CDR3 protein. The table includes about 8,500 distinct CDR3 sequences, about 48% detected once. Treatment: approximately 11-day PBMC culture with coronavirus spike peptide pools or control peptides (ViraFEST assay). Their antigen targets remain unknown. Sequencing was carried out using CD4+ T cells from blood, cultured in vitro. Receptors were obtained from a human donor who had recovered from COVID-19.

This clonotype was seen a handful of times. The gene calls are TRBV18 and TRBJ2-5; 8 nucleotides match TRBD1. The germline V gene encodes CDR1 KGHSH and CDR2 LQKENI. V shed 8 bases, J shed 4 bases, and the junction held 6 bases outside the gene matches. The CDR3 runs 13 residues. CDR3 residues: CASLGQGAETQYF. The CDR3 nucleotides read TGTGCCAGCCTTGGACAGGGCGCAGAGACCCAGTACTTC. Drawing the rest from reference TRBV18 and TRBJ2-5, the complete variable domain is NAGVMQNPRHLVRRRGQEARLRCSPMKGHSHVYWYRQLPEEGLKFMVYLQKENIIDESGMPKERFSAEFPKEGPSILRIQQVVRGDSAAYFCASLGQGAETQYFGPGTRLLVL.

The rearrangement links TRBV15 to TRBJ2-1; D not resolved. The CDR3 sequence is 16 residues long. The V and J ends lost 0 bases and 3 bases respectively, with 12 bases between them. Germline values: CDR1 LNHNV, CDR2 YYDKDF (reference sequence). Here the CDR3 DNA reads TGTGCCACCAGCAGAGAACCGGACGTCCGCTACAATGAGCAGTTCTTC. Its translation is CATSREPDVRYNEQFF.

With respect to this clonotype: The DNA is left out, because the CDR3 cannot be placed on it with certainty; the CDR3 is given as TCRdb lists it. The chain has TRBV14 and TRBJ2-7; the D call of TRBD2 is as the table states it, not checked on the DNA. The CDR3 comprises 24 residues, both ends counted. Germline V gene data show CDR1 as SGHDN and CDR2 as FVKESK. CDR3 region: CASTNQTSMYLCASQSGSAYEQYF.

This chain links TRBV5-1 with TRBJ1-4; TRBD1 matches 9 bases. Unmatched junction bases numbered 6, after V lost 3 bases and J lost 0 bases. The CDR3 totals 17 residues. CDR1 SGHRS and CDR2 YFSETQ come from the germline V gene. The CDR3 sequence is CASSWAGQGATNEKLFF. CDR3 in DNA: TGCGCCAGCAGCTGGGCGGGACAGGGAGCAACTAATGAAAAACTGTTTTTT.

The chain combines TRBV4-1 with TRBJ1-2; 7 positions agree with TRBD1. After removal of 0 bases from V and 8 bases from J, the junction contained 6 bases not matched to a gene. Germline V lookup: CDR1 MGHRA, CDR2 YSYEKL. The CDR3 has 14 residues. This CDR3 reads CASSQEDRLGGYTF. The CDR3 DNA sequence: TGCGCCAGCAGCCAAGAGGACAGGTTGGGAGGCTACACCTTC.

The chain uses TRBV5-4 and TRBJ1-1; 11 bases line up with TRBD1. Germline V gene data show CDR1 as SGHNT and CDR2 as YYREEE (reference sequence). CDR3 length: 14 amino acids. The V segment lost 0 bases and the J segment 11 bases; nucleotides outside the gene matches: 6. Written as DNA, the CDR3 is TGTGCCAGCAGCTTGGAAAGGACAGGGGGCGCCGCTTTCTTT. Protein sequence: CASSLERTGGAAFF. The whole variable domain, remainder taken from reference TRBV5-4 and TRBJ1-1, is ETGVTQSPTHLIKTRGQQVTLRCSSQSGHNTVSWYQQALGQGPQFIFQYYREEENGRGNFPPRFSGLQFPNYSSELNVNALELDDSALYLCASSLERTGGAAFFGQGTRLTVV.

This clonotype was recorded only once. This chain links TRBV7-9 with TRBJ2-5; tentatively, D is TRBD1 (6 bases). The CDR3 runs to 14 residues. Trimming shortened V by 3 bases and J by 2 bases, and 10 bases separated the two germline ends. Germline V gene sequence: CDR1 SEHNR, CDR2 FQNEAQ (reference sequence). Written as DNA, the CDR3 is TGTGCCAGCAGCTTTATACAGGGTCAAGAGACCCAGTACTTC. Protein sequence: CASSFIQGQETQYF.

This chain joins TRBV20-1 and TRBJ2-3; D is unclear. The germline V gene encodes CDR1 DFQATT and CDR2 SNEGSKA (reference sequence). Trimming took off 5 bases at V and 1 base at J, with 10 bases between the two ends. This CDR3 spans 13 amino acids. The CDR3, as DNA: TGCAGTGCTTGGGGTGGGGGCACAGATACGCAGTATTTT. It yields the protein CSAWGGGTDTQYF.

The chain couples TRBV5-4 to TRBJ2-6; D is undetermined. Germline-derived CDR1 and CDR2 are SGHNT and YYREEE (reference sequence). The length of the CDR3 is 14 residues. Trimming took 3 bases from V and 2 from J, leaving 6 bases between them. CDR3 in amino acids: CASSSQPGANVLTF. CDR3 nucleotides: TGTGCCAGCAGCTCACAGCCTGGGGCCAACGTCCTGACTTTC.

This clonotype was recorded a few times. The V call is TRBV7-2, the J call TRBJ2-4, with D perhaps being TRBD1 or TRBD2 (5 bases each). V lost 1 base and J lost 0, with 7 bases in between. The CDR3 is 15 amino acids. Germline loops: CDR1 SGHTA, CDR2 FQGNSA. The CDR3 spells CASSLEGRAKNIQYF. The CDR3 bases are TGTGCCAGCAGCTTAGAGGGGAGAGCCAAAAACATTCAGTACTTC.

The table lists this clonotype with a count of one. The rearrangement uses TRBV6-1 and TRBJ1-1; 7 bases agree with TRBD1. The CDR3 spans 14 residues. Germline V gene data show CDR1 as MNHNS and CDR2 as SASEGT. J lost 4 bases, V lost 6 bases, and 8 bases had no gene match. This chain's CDR3 is CASRLTGSGTEAFF. CDR3 coding DNA: TGTGCCAGCAGACTGACAGGGAGTGGCACTGAAGCTTTCTTT.

This clonotype was observed once. The gene calls are TRBV19 and TRBJ2-5; 11 nucleotides match TRBD2. V was pared by 7 bases and J by 1 base, with 8 bases of the junction left unmatched. CDR3 length: 16 amino acids. Germline CDR1 and CDR2: LNHDA and SQIVND (reference sequence). This CDR3 reads CASTIGGTSGQETQYF. The CDR3 DNA reads TGTGCCAGTACCATTGGGGGGACTAGCGGCCAAGAGACCCAGTACTTC.

The V call is TRBV6-1, the J call TRBJ2-3; D is perhaps TRBD1 (5 bases). V was clipped by 6 bases and J by 2 bases, with 21 bases between them. This CDR3 has 17 amino acids. Germline-derived CDR1 and CDR2 are MNHNS and SASEGT. Written as DNA, the CDR3 is TGTGCCAGCAGGCCCCCTTGGGGCAGGGCTAACACAGATACGCAGTATTTT. Its translation: CASRPPWGRANTDTQYF.

This chain uses TRBV6-1 with TRBJ1-4; D remains ambiguous. The CDR3 has 13 residues. In germline, CDR1 is MNHNS, CDR2 SASEGT. V was clipped by 7 bases and J by 7 bases, with 13 bases between them. The CDR3 bases are TGTGCCAGCATGGATAGGTATCGTGAAAAACTGTTTTTT. Its protein is CASMDRYREKLFF.

In its sample, this clonotype was seen a few times. V usage is TRBV6-5 and J usage is TRBJ1-2; D unresolved. Germline CDR1 and CDR2: MNHEY and SVGAGI. The CDR3 length is 18 residues. The V end lost 4 bases, the J end lost 4 bases, and 25 bases lay between the germline ends. The CDR3 DNA reads as TGTGCCAGCAGTTTGAGGGTTCCTGGTTTAAGTCTGGGCTATGGCTACACCTTC. Translated, it gives CASSLRVPGLSLGYGYTF.

V gene TRBV12-3 or TRBV12-4 combines with J gene TRBJ2-3, with D perhaps TRBD1 or TRBD2 (5 bases each). CDR3 length: 15 residues. V was cut by 5 bases and J by 0 bases, with 12 bases left in between. Written as DNA, the CDR3 is TGTGCCAGCAGTCCCGGGACCGCTAGCACAGATACGCAGTATTTT. Encoded protein: CASSPGTASTDTQYF.

V is TRBV27 and J is TRBJ2-4; TRBD1 agrees at 9 bases. Germline V lookup: CDR1 MNHEY, CDR2 SMNVEV (reference sequence). With 2 bases clipped from V and 1 base from J, the junction kept 6 bases outside the gene matches. CDR3 length equals 17 residues. CDR3 amino acids: CASSLGQGIRAKNIQYF. The CDR3 bases are TGTGCCAGCAGTTTAGGACAGGGGATTCGGGCCAAAAACATTCAGTACTTC.

CDR3 sequence: CASGNYVGETQYF. The CDR3 DNA reads as TGTGCCAGCGGGAACTACGTTGGCGAGACCCAGTACTTC. The rearrangement joins TRBV12-3 or TRBV12-4 to TRBJ2-5; D not certain. Trimming shortened V by 8 bases and J by 5 bases, and 15 bases separated the two germline ends. The CDR3 spans 13 residues.

CDR3 DNA sequence: TGCGCCAGCAGCAAACGGACTAGCGGGAGAACAGATACGCAGTATTTT. Its protein is CASSKRTSGRTDTQYF. The chain links TRBV5-1 to TRBJ2-3; 13 bases are shared with TRBD2. The germline V gene has CDR1 SGHRS and CDR2 YFSETQ. V shed 4 bases and J 3 bases; nucleotides not matched to a gene: 5. This CDR3 region has 16 residues.

This clonotype was detected a few times. This rearrangement joins TRBV11-3 to TRBJ2-2; 8 bases agree with TRBD1. This CDR3 region has 16 residues. Trimming at V came to 1 base and at J to 7 bases, leaving 8 bases not matched to a gene. Per the germline V gene, CDR1 is SGHNT and CDR2 is YENEEA. The CDR3 DNA sequence: TGTGCCAGCAGCTTAGTTCGGACAGGGAAGAACGGGGAGCTGTTTTTT. Encoded protein: CASSLVRTGKNGELFF.

By sample share, this clonotype is medium-sized. CDR3 sequence reads: CASSQELQGGYTEAFF. CDR3 nucleotide sequence: TGCGCCAGCAGCCAGGAGCTACAGGGAGGTTACACTGAAGCTTTCTTT. The V call is TRBV4-1, the J call TRBJ1-1; D is perhaps TRBD1 (6 bases). Trimming removed 3 bases at V and 3 bases at J, with 17 bases between. This CDR3 has 16 amino acids. Germline CDR1 is MGHRA and CDR2 is YSYEKL.

V and J are TRBV7-2 and TRBJ2-1; D ambiguous. Germline CDR1 is SGHTA and CDR2 is FQGNSA. V shed 8 bases and J shed 8 bases, with 25 bases lying between them. This CDR3 spans 16 amino acids. The CDR3 DNA reads as TGTGCCAGCGGTTTCTCTCTTGCGGTGCGCCTCGATGAGCAGTTCTTC. Its translation: CASGFSLAVRLDEQFF.

This clonotype was seen only a few times. The chain links TRBV10-2 to TRBJ2-7; D assignment may be TRBD1 or TRBD2 (7 bases each). This CDR3 region has 15 residues. With 4 bases removed from V and 4 bases from J, the gap between germline ends came to 17 bases. Germline V lookup: CDR1 WSHSY, CDR2 SAAADI. The CDR3 nucleotides read TGCGCCAGCAGTGGTGGGGGAGGGGGCTTGTACGAGCAGTACTTC. It codes for CASSGGGGGLYEQYF.

This clonotype was seen only a few times. This chain links TRBV6-2 or TRBV6-3 with TRBJ2-1, with D unresolved. Trimming stripped 2 bases from V and 10 bases from J, with 9 bases between. CDR3 length equals 12 residues. Germline-derived CDR1 and CDR2 are MNHEY and SVGEGT. CDR3 residues: CASSYQWNEQFF. The CDR3 DNA is TGTGCCAGCAGTTACCAGTGGAACGAGCAGTTCTTC.

This clonotype is categorized as medium-sized (0.01 to 0.1%). CDR3 sequence reads: CASSRRGSNVKRTYEQYF. In DNA form, the CDR3 reads TGTGCCAGCAGCCGTAGGGGATCTAACGTAAAGAGGACCTACGAGCAGTACTTC. The chain carries TRBV2 and TRBJ2-7, with D possibly TRBD1 on 5 matching bases. The ends were cut back, 6 bases at V and 2 bases at J, with 26 bases in the middle. Germline values: CDR1 SNHLY, CDR2 FYNNEI. The CDR3 consists of 18 residues.

The chain is built from TRBV7-2 and TRBJ1-2; weak D call: TRBD1 (5 bases). Germline assignment: CDR1 SGHTA and CDR2 FQGNSA. CDR3 length: 14 residues. Trimming shortened V by 4 bases and J by 4 bases, and 13 bases separated the two germline ends. The CDR3 protein is CASSSGRGFYGYTF. CDR3 nucleotide sequence: TGTGCCAGCAGCTCGGGCCGGGGCTTCTATGGCTACACCTTC.

This clonotype was found a few times. This sequence joins TRBV28 and TRBJ1-2; 8 nucleotides line up with TRBD1. V dropped 3 bases and J dropped 4; count of bases not matched to a gene: 7. The CDR3 length is 15 residues. The germline gives CDR1 MDHEN, CDR2 SYDVKM. CDR3 bases: TGTGCCAGCAGTTTTCAGGGGGCCACGGTCTATGGCTACACCTTC. It encodes CASSFQGATVYGYTF.